These 20 T cell receptor beta chains were sequenced from one sample in a study of T cell responses to AZD1222 COVID-19 vaccine. Clones were sequenced by immunoSEQ multiplex PCR, and TCRdb holds only the in-frame ones, with some missing. The sample gives 150,000 or so clones, 90% of which show up once; 1.5% to 2% is in the top ten. The sequencing used peripheral blood, collected on day 0 of AZD1222 vaccination. These receptors originate from an adult in good health.

This clone was counted a single time. This chain uses TRBV4-3 with TRBJ2-1; unclear D gene. Trimming took 1 base from V and 5 from J, leaving 9 bases between them. CDR1 is LGHNA, CDR2 YSLEER, per germline. This CDR3 spans 14 amino acids. CDR3 DNA: TGCGCCAGCAGCCAAGGAGGACCTGACAATGAGCAGTTCTTC. Protein: CASSQGGPDNEQFF.

The chain couples TRBV7-9 to TRBJ2-1, with D hard to call. The CDR3 totals 12 residues. The V end was cut by 5 bases, the J end by 9 bases, with 11 bases between. The V gene's germline CDR1 is SEHNR and CDR2 FQNEAQ (reference sequence). The CDR3 loop is CASSPRVGEQFF. The CDR3 DNA reads TGTGCCAGCAGCCCACGCGTCGGTGAGCAGTTCTTC.

This rearrangement joins TRBV7-6 to TRBJ2-7; TRBD2 matches at 13 bases. J was trimmed by 3 bases and V by 5 bases; bases with no gene match: 4. Germline values: CDR1 SGHVS, CDR2 FNYEAQ. The CDR3 has 15 residues. The CDR3 nucleotides are TGTGCCAGCAGCCCGCGGACTAGCGGGAGCTACGAGCAGTACTTC. It translates to CASSPRTSGSYEQYF.

The rearrangement uses TRBV4-1 and TRBJ1-3, with D perhaps matching TRBD1 (5 bases). Trimming pared 4 bases from V and 0 bases from J, leaving 10 bases between. The CDR3 runs to 15 residues. Germline values: CDR1 MGHRA, CDR2 YSYEKL. CDR3 nucleotide sequence: TGCGCCAGCAGCCCGGGACTCTTCTCTGGAAACACCATATATTTT. This encodes CASSPGLFSGNTIYF.

The chain joins TRBV27 to TRBJ2-3; tentatively, D is TRBD2 (5 bases). Deletions cut 6 bases from V and 0 bases from J, with 13 bases between. The CDR3 has 15 amino acids. CDR1 is MNHEY and CDR2 is SMNVEV in the germline V gene (reference sequence). The CDR3 region has the DNA TGTGCCAGCAGCCCTGAGGGTTCTAGCACAGATACGCAGTATTTT. Its translation is CASSPEGSSTDTQYF.

The rearrangement uses TRBV28 and TRBJ1-2, with D unresolved. The germline CDR1 and CDR2 sequences are MDHEN and SYDVKM. The CDR3 length is 13 residues. V lost 3 bases, J lost 7 bases, and 12 bases lay in between. CDR3 residues: CASSFGDMGGYTF. CDR3 coding DNA: TGTGCCAGCAGTTTTGGGGATATGGGTGGCTACACCTTC.

V usage is TRBV24-1 and J usage is TRBJ2-3; no reliable D call. V was pared by 8 bases and J by 9 bases, with 11 bases between. This CDR3 comprises 11 residues. Germline V gene data show CDR1 as KGHDR and CDR2 as SFDVKD. The CDR3 region is CATTAPQTQYF. CDR3 nucleotides: TGTGCCACCACCGCCCCCCAAACGCAGTATTTT.

CDR3 DNA: TGTGCCAGCAGCCTAGGGGGCTCAAACACTGAAGCTTTCTTT. It encodes CASSLGGSNTEAFF. The V and J genes are TRBV28 and TRBJ1-1, with 7 bases aligning to TRBD1. The CDR3 is 14 residues long. With 6 bases clipped from V and 2 bases from J, the junction kept 6 bases outside the gene matches. Germline lookup yields CDR1 MDHEN and CDR2 SYDVKM.

The rearrangement uses TRBV5-5 and TRBJ1-1; D remains unclear. The germline gives CDR1 SGHKS, CDR2 YYEKEE (reference sequence). This CDR3 has 13 residues. V lost 2 bases, J lost 7 bases, and 12 bases lay in between. CDR3 region: CASSFEPSNEAFF. The CDR3 DNA follows: TGTGCCAGCAGCTTCGAGCCCTCAAATGAAGCTTTCTTT.

This clone was detected only a few times. The chain joins TRBV13 to TRBJ1-4; D may be TRBD1 (6 bases). Trimming took off 5 bases at V and 4 bases at J, with 20 bases between the two ends. This CDR3 contains 17 residues. Germline-derived CDR1 and CDR2 are PRHDT and FYEKMQ (reference sequence). The CDR3 is CASSMYRALNLNEKLFF. The DNA of the CDR3 is TGTGCCAGCAGCATGTACAGGGCCTTAAACCTTAATGAAAAACTGTTTTTT.

Written as DNA, the CDR3 is TGTGCCACCAGTGATTCTGGGGTGTACCAAGAGACCCAGTACTTC. It encodes CATSDSGVYQETQYF. The chain joins TRBV24-1 to TRBJ2-5; unclear D gene. Trimming cost V 2 bases and J 0 bases, with 9 bases left between them. Germline V gene sequence: CDR1 KGHDR, CDR2 SFDVKD. This CDR3 has 15 residues.

V usage is TRBV19 and J usage is TRBJ1-5; D is possibly TRBD1 (6 bases). This CDR3 spans 16 amino acids. The germline gives CDR1 LNHDA, CDR2 SQIVND (reference sequence). The ends were cut back, 4 bases at V and 0 bases at J, with 13 bases in the middle. DNA for the CDR3: TGTGCCAGTAGTAAACCGCAGGGGACTAGCAATCAGCCCCAGCATTTT. It yields the protein CASSKPQGTSNQPQHF. The full variable domain, rest sourced from reference TRBV19 and TRBJ1-5, is DGGITQSPKYLFRKEGQNVTLSCEQNLNHDAMYWYRQDPGQGLRLIYYSQIVNDFQKGDIAEGYSVSREKKESFPLTVTSAQKNPTAFYLCASSKPQGTSNQPQHFGDGTRLSIL.

The chain combines TRBV27 with TRBJ2-7; weak D call: TRBD1 (6 bases). Germline assignment: CDR1 MNHEY and CDR2 SMNVEV (reference sequence). The CDR3 extends over 14 amino acids. V was pared by 9 bases and J by 0 bases, with 15 bases between. In nucleotides, the CDR3 is TGTGCCAGTTCTCCTTACAGGGCCTCCTACGAGCAGTACTTC. Amino acid sequence: CASSPYRASYEQYF.

J is TRBJ2-1 and V is TRBV19; perhaps TRBD2 as D (5 bases). Germline loops: CDR1 LNHDA, CDR2 SQIVND (reference sequence). V was shortened by 7 bases and J by 8 bases, with 9 bases between the two germline ends. This CDR3 contains 11 residues. DNA for the CDR3: TGTGCCAGTACCGGGGATCATGAGCAGTTCTTC. It yields the protein CASTGDHEQFF. Together with reference TRBV19 and TRBJ2-1, the CDR3 gives the full variable domain: DGGITQSPKYLFRKEGQNVTLSCEQNLNHDAMYWYRQDPGQGLRLIYYSQIVNDFQKGDIAEGYSVSREKKESFPLTVTSAQKNPTAFYLCASTGDHEQFFGPGTRLTVL.

The J gene is TRBJ2-3, the V gene TRBV11-2; D ambiguous. Germline V gene sequence: CDR1 SGHAT, CDR2 FQNNGV. With 0 bases removed from V and 4 bases from J, the gap between germline ends came to 11 bases. This CDR3 region has 15 residues. In nucleotides, the CDR3 is TGTGCCAGCAGCTTAGAGTGGGTAGGAGCAGATACGCAGTATTTT. The encoded protein is CASSLEWVGADTQYF. Looking up the rest from reference TRBV11-2 and TRBJ2-3 gives the full variable domain: EAGVAQSPRYKIIEKRQSVAFWCNPISGHATLYWYQQILGQGPKLLIQFQNNGVVDDSQLPKDRFSAERLKGVDSTLKIQPAKLEDSAVYLCASSLEWVGADTQYFGPGTRLTVL.

The chain carries TRBV4-2 and TRBJ1-4; D gene ambiguous. Germline loops: CDR1 LGHNA, CDR2 YNFKEQ. The CDR3 is 11 amino acids. V was cut by 1 base and J by 7 bases, with 1 base left in between. The CDR3 nucleotides read TGTGCCAGCAGCCAAGGTGAAAAACTGTTTTTT. Translating it yields CASSQGEKLFF.

The V call is TRBV7-2, the J call TRBJ2-7; D unresolved. There are 16 residues in the CDR3. The V end lost 5 bases, the J end lost 0 bases, and 17 bases lay between the germline ends. The V gene's germline CDR1 is SGHTA and CDR2 FQGNSA. The CDR3 here is CASSHERSDGSYEQYF. For the CDR3, the DNA is TGTGCCAGCAGCCATGAGAGGTCCGACGGCTCCTACGAGCAGTACTTC.

V gene TRBV7-7 combines with J gene TRBJ2-5; D is unresolved. Germline lookup yields CDR1 SSHAT and CDR2 FNYEAQ (reference sequence). The CDR3 has 13 residues. V lost 6 bases and J lost 5, with 13 bases in between. The CDR3: CASSPGLLETQYF. As DNA, the CDR3 is TGTGCCAGCAGTCCGGGTCTGCTGGAGACCCAGTACTTC.

The chain combines TRBV19 with TRBJ2-2; 8 bases match TRBD1. Losses at the gene ends were 3 bases for V and 3 bases for J; bases not matched to a gene: 9. The CDR3 totals 17 residues. Germline CDR1 LNHDA, CDR2 SQIVND (reference sequence). The CDR3 DNA is TGTGCCAGTAGTATCCAGGGGGCATATGTGGACACCGGGGAGCTGTTTTTT. It is translated as CASSIQGAYVDTGELFF.

The chain carries TRBV27 and TRBJ1-1; 7 bases are shared with TRBD1. Germline loops: CDR1 MNHEY, CDR2 SMNVEV (reference sequence). This CDR3 has 13 amino acids. V lost 2 bases to trimming and J lost 4 bases; unmatched junction nucleotides: 1. In DNA, the CDR3 is TGTGCCAGCAGTTTAGGACAGGCCACTGAAGCTTTCTTT. Translation: CASSLGQATEAFF.